This passage covers 28 T cell receptor beta chains from one sample sequenced in a study of T cells in localized non-small cell lung cancer. Data came from immunoSEQ multiplex PCR; TCRdb stores just in-frame clones and leaves some out. The sample records about 1,000 clones, 20% to 25% being singletons. The sequenced sample was lung tumor tissue, obtained before any cancer treatment. The receptors originated from a male donor at least 60 years old with stage I squamous cell lung carcinoma.

This clone was recorded a few times. V and J are TRBV6-8 and TRBJ2-2; 7 bases are a match to TRBD1. The CDR3 extends over 15 amino acids. Germline V gives CDR1 MNHGY, CDR2 SAAAGT. The junction had 4 bases not matched to a gene; V was cut back by 6 bases and J by 0 bases. This CDR3 is CASRRDSSNTGELFF. Here the CDR3 DNA reads TGTGCCAGCAGGAGGGACAGTTCGAACACCGGGGAGCTGTTTTTT.

This clone has more than one count but fewer than ten. The V and J genes are TRBV9 and TRBJ2-2; D is perhaps TRBD1 (6 bases). Between the trimmed V and J ends, which lost 5 bases and 5 bases, there was a span of 7 bases. The CDR3 covers 12 residues. CDR1 and CDR2 (germline): SGDLS, YYNGEE. The CDR3 sequence: CASSDRTGELFF. Here the CDR3 DNA reads TGTGCCAGCAGTGACAGGACCGGGGAGCTGTTTTTT.

The gene calls are TRBV29-1 and TRBJ2-1; D might be TRBD2 (5 bases). The CDR3 consists of 13 residues. Germline CDR1 reads SQVTM; CDR2 reads ANQGSEA. The germline V and J ends were trimmed by 8 bases and 5 bases, with 16 bases remaining between them. For the CDR3, the DNA is TGCAGCTCCTTGCCGCTAGCAAACAATGAGCAGTTCTTC. Translation: CSSLPLANNEQFF.

This chain links TRBV19 with TRBJ2-3; TRBD1 matches 9 bases. Germline V lookup: CDR1 LNHDA, CDR2 SQIVND (reference sequence). This CDR3 region has 14 residues. The V and J ends lost 3 bases and 4 bases, in that order; junction bases with no gene match: 2. CDR3 loop: CASSIGTGPDTQYF. The CDR3, as DNA: TGTGCCAGTAGTATCGGGACAGGGCCAGATACGCAGTATTTT.

The chain employs TRBV29-1 and TRBJ2-1, with D perhaps TRBD1 (5 bases). V lost 1 base and J lost 9, with 13 bases in between. CDR3 length: 13 amino acids. Per germline, CDR1 SQVTM and CDR2 ANQGSEA. This CDR3 is CSVEVVGQGEQFF. CDR3 nucleotides: TGCAGCGTTGAAGTGGTAGGGCAGGGTGAGCAGTTCTTC.

This clone was found a few times. This chain links TRBV11-3 with TRBJ2-1, with D tentatively TRBD2 (6 bases). CDR1 SGHNT and CDR2 YENEEA come from the germline V gene. Trimming took off 5 bases at V and 7 bases at J, with 21 bases between the two ends. The CDR3 runs 16 residues. CDR3 region: CASSPPGLRLRNEQFF. Written as DNA, the CDR3 is TGTGCCAGCAGCCCCCCGGGACTCCGCTTGAGGAATGAGCAGTTCTTC.

The chain couples TRBV6-8 to TRBJ2-3, with 7 bases matching TRBD1. The CDR3 extends over 17 amino acids. V trimming: 6 bases; J trimming: 3 bases; junction bases outside the gene matches: 15. Germline V gene lookup returns CDR1 MNHGY and CDR2 SAAAGT. The CDR3: CASSSPTGTVGTDTQYF. In DNA form, the CDR3 reads TGTGCCAGCAGCTCACCCACCGGGACAGTGGGTACAGATACGCAGTATTTT.

The chain couples TRBV29-1 to TRBJ2-5, with TRBD1 matching over 7 bases. CDR1 and CDR2 (germline): SQVTM, ANQGSEA. This CDR3 spans 13 amino acids. Unmatched junction bases numbered 4, after V lost 4 bases and J lost 2 bases. DNA of the CDR3: TGCAGCGTTGGGACAGGTTTTCAAGAGACCCAGTACTTC. Its protein product is CSVGTGFQETQYF. Full variable domain (outside the CDR3, taken from reference TRBV29-1 and TRBJ2-5): SAVISQKPSRDICQRGTSLTIQCQVDSQVTMMFWYRQQPGQSLTLIATANQGSEATYESGFVIDKFPISRPNLTFSTLTVSNMSPEDSSIYLCSVGTGFQETQYFGPGTRLLVL.

This clone has just a few counts. This sequence joins TRBV30 and TRBJ2-7, with D maybe TRBD2 (6 bases). Trimming took off 0 bases at V and 2 bases at J, with 11 bases between the two ends. The CDR3 sequence is 14 residues long. Germline CDR1 GTSNPN, CDR2 SVGIG (reference sequence). The chain's CDR3 is CAWSVDSGTYEQYF. The CDR3 DNA is TGTGCCTGGAGTGTCGATAGCGGAACCTACGAGCAGTACTTC.

This chain joins TRBV6-8 and TRBJ2-7, with 9 bases identical to TRBD1. The CDR3 extends over 14 amino acids. Germline V gene data show CDR1 as MNHGY and CDR2 as SAAAGT. The V and J ends lost 8 bases and 5 bases, in that order; junction bases with no gene match: 10. The CDR3 DNA sequence: TGTGCCAGCCACTCCGGGACAGGGTCTAACGAGCAGTACTTC. Translated: CASHSGTGSNEQYF.

A few counts support this clone. J is TRBJ1-5 and V is TRBV6-8; tentative D call: TRBD1 (5 bases). V lost 7 bases and J 0 bases, leaving 13 bases between the germline ends. The CDR3 is 15 amino acids. Germline loops: CDR1 MNHGY, CDR2 SAAAGT. CDR3 residues: CASTGGLHSNQPQHF. In nucleotides, the CDR3 is TGTGCCAGCACCGGGGGATTACATAGCAATCAGCCCCAGCATTTT.

This clone was counted only a few times. The chain has TRBV4-1 and TRBJ1-2, with TRBD1 matching over 8 bases. The V and J ends lost 1 base and 3 bases, in that order; junction bases with no gene match: 1. The length of the CDR3 is 14 residues. From germline, CDR1 is MGHRA and CDR2 YSYEKL. The CDR3 DNA sequence: TGCGCCAGCAGCCAAGCACAGGGGGACTATGGCTACACCTTC. Protein: CASSQAQGDYGYTF.

The CDR3 spells CSVILADKHNEQFF. CDR3 sequence (DNA): TGCAGCGTTATACTAGCGGATAAACACAATGAGCAGTTCTTC. The chain combines TRBV29-1 with TRBJ2-1; TRBD2 agrees at 8 bases. CDR1 is SQVTM, CDR2 ANQGSEA, per germline. The V segment lost 5 bases and the J segment 5 bases; nucleotides outside the gene matches: 8. The CDR3 is 14 amino acids.

This clone is labeled medium-sized. The CDR3 DNA is TGTGCCAGCAGTTACTATAACACTGAAGCTTTCTTT. Translating gives CASSYYNTEAFF. The rearrangement joins TRBV6-8 to TRBJ1-1; D remains ambiguous. CDR1 MNHGY and CDR2 SAAAGT come from the germline V gene. Trimming cost V 1 base and J 2 bases, with 2 bases left between them. This CDR3 spans 12 amino acids.

The chain combines TRBV1 with TRBJ2-1; the tabulated D call, TRBD2, remains unverified against the DNA. TRBV1 is flagged as a pseudogene. This CDR3 has 14 residues. CDR3 amino acids: CASSQRLAGDEQFF. As DNA, the CDR3 is TGCGCCAGCAGCCAGCGACTAGCGGGAGATGAGCAGTTCTTC.

This chain's CDR3 is CASSPSGTGGGEQYF. CDR3 DNA sequence: TGTGCCAGCTCACCTTCTGGGACAGGGGGGGGCGAGCAGTACTTC. The V gene is TRBV18, the J gene TRBJ2-7, with TRBD1 matching 11 bases. Germline CDR1 and CDR2: KGHSH and LQKENI. Losses at the gene ends were 3 bases for V and 6 bases for J; bases not matched to a gene: 7. CDR3 size: 15 residues.

V and J are TRBV14 and TRBJ2-5, with D perhaps TRBD1 (6 bases). The V gene lost 0 bases and the J gene lost 1 base, with 15 bases spanning the gap. From germline, CDR1 is SGHDN and CDR2 FVKESK. The CDR3 spans 17 residues. This chain's CDR3 is CASSQDLGHRSQETQYF. The CDR3 DNA reads TGTGCCAGCAGCCAAGATCTGGGACACCGGTCCCAAGAGACCCAGTACTTC.

This clone was detected only a few times. The chain links TRBV30 to TRBJ1-6; 10 nucleotides align to TRBD1. Germline assignment: CDR1 GTSNPN and CDR2 SVGIG (reference sequence). V lost 3 bases to trimming and J lost 7 bases; unmatched junction nucleotides: 6. The CDR3 has 15 residues. The CDR3 DNA reads TGTGCCTGGAGAGGGGACAGGGGACTAAATTCACCCCTCCACTTT. Translation: CAWRGDRGLNSPLHF.

The V and J genes are TRBV19 and TRBJ1-5, with 8 bases fitting TRBD1. There are 16 residues in the CDR3. The trim removed 2 bases at V and 3 bases at J, leaving 6 bases unmatched. Germline loops: CDR1 LNHDA, CDR2 SQIVND (reference sequence). The CDR3 region has the DNA TGTGCCAGTAGTATAAGGGGGACAGGCTACAATCAGCCCCAGCATTTT. It encodes CASSIRGTGYNQPQHF.

In this sample, this clone turned up a few times. This sequence joins TRBV12-5 and TRBJ2-3; maybe TRBD2 (6 bases). The CDR3 consists of 15 residues. Germline V CDR1 and CDR2: LGHNT, FRNRAP. The V end lost 1 base, the J end lost 7 bases, and 15 bases lay between the germline ends. The CDR3, as DNA: TGTGCTAGTGGTTTGGGATGGGACTTGACTTATACGCAGTATTTT. This translates into CASGLGWDLTYTQYF. Supplemented by reference TRBV12-5 and TRBJ2-3, the full variable domain reads DARVTQTPRHKVTEMGQEVTMRCQPILGHNTVFWYRQTMMQGLELLAYFRNRAPLDDSGMPKDRFSAEMPDATLATLKIQPSEPRDSAVYFCASGLGWDLTYTQYFGPGTRLTVL.

This clone is medium-sized within its sample. The rearrangement links TRBV6-8 to TRBJ2-7, with D possibly being TRBD1 (5 bases). V was shortened by 7 bases and J by 5 bases, with 12 bases between the two germline ends. Germline V CDR1 and CDR2: MNHGY, SAAAGT. The CDR3 covers 12 residues. The CDR3 is CASIGPGNEQYF. The CDR3 nucleotides read TGTGCCAGCATCGGGCCAGGGAACGAGCAGTACTTC.

The chain is built from TRBV6-8 and TRBJ2-3, with 11 nucleotides matching TRBD2. Trimming cost V 11 bases and J 3 bases; bases outside gene matches: 7. CDR1 and CDR2 from the germline V gene are MNHGY and SAAAGT. There are 14 residues in the CDR3. Written as DNA, the CDR3 is TGTGCCGTCAAACTAGCGGGGGAAACAGATACGCAGTATTTT. Its translation is CAVKLAGETDTQYF.

This clone has a handful of counts. The chain recombines TRBV6-8 with TRBJ1-3, with 7 bases lining up with TRBD1. The CDR3 loop spans 15 amino acids. Germline V gene data show CDR1 as MNHGY and CDR2 as SAAAGT. Trimming took 6 bases from V and 2 from J; bases not matched to a gene: 7. The CDR3 DNA sequence: TGTGCCAGCAGACCACGAGGGGGCACTGGAAACACCATATATTTT. Amino acid sequence: CASRPRGGTGNTIYF.

This rearrangement joins TRBV30 to TRBJ1-1; D uncertain. This CDR3 contains 11 residues. Looked up from germline, CDR1 is GTSNPN and CDR2 is SVGIG (reference sequence). Trimming pared 4 bases from V and 3 bases from J, leaving 6 bases between. The DNA of the CDR3 is TGTGCCTGGACCAGCTACACTGAAGCTTTCTTT. Protein: CAWTSYTEAFF.

This clone has more than one count but fewer than ten. The gene calls are TRBV7-6 and TRBJ2-4, with 16 bases lining up with TRBD2. V lost 2 bases and J lost 1; bases outside the gene matches: 5. The CDR3 loop spans 19 amino acids. The germline V gene encodes CDR1 SGHVS and CDR2 FNYEAQ. This CDR3 reads CASSLTGTSGRAAKNIQYF. The CDR3 DNA reads TGTGCCAGCAGCTTAACCGGGACTAGCGGGAGGGCGGCCAAAAACATTCAGTACTTC.

In this sample, this clone is medium-sized. J is TRBJ2-7 and V is TRBV11-3; TRBD1 matches 9 bases. The germline V gene encodes CDR1 SGHNT and CDR2 YENEEA. The CDR3 loop spans 15 amino acids. V was clipped by 4 bases and J by 5 bases; unmatched bases: 9. The CDR3 sequence: CASSSPGTGLNEQYF. The CDR3 DNA sequence: TGTGCCAGCAGCTCCCCCGGGACAGGGTTGAACGAGCAGTACTTC.

This sequence joins TRBV18 and TRBJ2-4; the match to TRBD1 covers 8 bases. V lost 6 bases, J lost 8 bases, and 9 bases stayed unmatched. This CDR3 has 14 amino acids. Germline lookup yields CDR1 KGHSH and CDR2 LQKENI. For the CDR3, the DNA is TGTGCCAGCTCGCCGACAGGGGATTGGGACATTCAGTACTTC. Residues: CASSPTGDWDIQYF.

The chain joins TRBV9 to TRBJ2-5; either TRBD1 or TRBD2 may supply D (5 bases each). The germline gives CDR1 SGDLS, CDR2 YYNGEE. V was shortened by 4 bases and J by 4 bases, with 17 bases between the two germline ends. The CDR3 spans 15 residues. The CDR3 DNA reads as TGTGCCAGCAGCTCCGGGGCAGGTGGGCGAGAGACCCAGTACTTC. Encoded protein: CASSSGAGGRETQYF.